The 3 T cell receptor beta chains presented below share a single source sample, sequenced in a study of cytomegalovirus exposure and HLA in healthy donors. The primer mix had 60 Vbeta and 13 Jbeta primers. Produced via immunoSEQ multiplex PCR; TCRdb's table is partial and in-frame only. This sample contains around 140,000 clones. The source material was PBMCs. These receptors all stem from a woman aged 50 to 60 in good health and CMV-seronegative.

The chain couples TRBV18 to TRBJ2-1; 10 nucleotides match TRBD2. V lost 2 bases and J lost 9; bases outside the gene matches: 13. Germline V gives CDR1 KGHSH, CDR2 LQKENI. This CDR3 is 17 amino acids long. The CDR3 bases are TGTGCCAGCTCACCAAGAATGGTGAGCGGGGGGGCCATTGAGCAGTTCTTC. Its protein product is CASSPRMVSGGAIEQFF.

The rearrangement uses TRBV4-2 and TRBJ2-4; 7 bases align to TRBD2. The CDR3 has 20 amino acids. Germline CDR1 is LGHNA and CDR2 is YNFKEQ. Unmatched junction bases numbered 15, after V lost 1 base and J lost 0 bases. Here the CDR3 reads CASSQGGGFGGDGAKNIQYF. CDR3 coding DNA: TGTGCCAGCAGCCAAGGTGGGGGTTTTGGGGGGGATGGAGCCAAAAACATTCAGTACTTC.

The rearrangement joins TRBV14 to TRBJ1-2, with 9 positions matching TRBD1. V lost 4 bases to trimming and J lost 4 bases; unmatched junction nucleotides: 7. From germline, CDR1 is SGHDN and CDR2 FVKESK. CDR3 length: 15 residues. The CDR3 here is CASSRDRATFYGYTF. In DNA form, the CDR3 reads TGTGCCAGCAGCCGGGACAGGGCGACCTTCTATGGCTACACCTTC.